Sequencing of this TCR beta chain was carried out in a study of cytomegalovirus exposure and HLA in healthy donors. This PCR relied on a set of 60 Vbeta primers and 13 Jbeta primers. Sequenced by immunoSEQ multiplex PCR; TCRdb stores in-frame clones only, minus some. The sample consists of 150,000 or so clones, over 65% of them appearing once. The CDR3 is 18 residues long. With 3 bases clipped from V and 7 bases from J, the junction kept 11 bases outside the gene matches. Germline-derived CDR1 and CDR2 are MNHEY and SMNVEV (reference sequence). The rearrangement joins TRBV27 to TRBJ2-1, with 14 bases identical to TRBD2. Material: PBMCs. The receptor's source is a female donor in good health and CMV-seronegative. The CDR3 DNA sequence: TGTGCCAGCAGTTTTGCCGTTAGACTAGCGGGGGGGCTTAATGAGCAGTTCTTC. It translates to CASSFAVRLAGGLNEQFF.